This entry lists 30 T cell receptor beta chains sequenced from one sample in a study of human T cells and chemical hapten exposure. Time point in this sample: pre-sensitization, week 0. The treatment: therapeutic diphenylcyclopropenone sensitization with weekly scalp DPC. MiXCR, applied by TCRdb to the RACE reads, yields one record per CDR3 protein. This table has 89,000 or so distinct CDR3 sequences, about 8.5% appearing once. Sequenced here: whole blood, sampled in connection with sensitization to the hapten diphenylcyclopropenone (DPC). Source of these receptors: a man in his forties or fifties with alopecia areata. Some clones in this sample may be carry-over from other donors' samples.

This clonotype was found a few times. The genes are TRBV29-1 and TRBJ2-2; D possibly uses TRBD1 or TRBD2 (5 bases each). V shed 5 bases and J shed 6 bases, with 10 bases lying between them. The germline V gene has CDR1 SQVTM and CDR2 ANQGSEA. This CDR3 has 12 residues. The CDR3 sequence is CSVYMGAGELFF. CDR3 DNA: TGCAGCGTTTACATGGGGGCCGGGGAGCTGTTTTTT.

Comments on this clonotype: The junction differs from germline at one of its ends, possibly a read error. This sequence joins TRBV6-6 and TRBJ1-5; 7 bases match TRBD1. In germline, CDR1 is MNHNY, CDR2 SVGAGI (reference sequence). This CDR3 is built from 14 residues. CDR3 sequence: CASRIDRVYQLQHF. CDR3 coding DNA: TGTGCCAGCAGAATTGACAGGGTATATCAGCTCCAGCATTTT.

The chain has TRBV29-1 and TRBJ2-3; tentatively, D is TRBD2 (5 bases). The V and J ends lost 1 base and 2 bases respectively, with 7 bases between them. This CDR3 is 13 amino acids long. CDR1 and CDR2 from the germline V gene are SQVTM and ANQGSEA. The CDR3 region has the DNA TGCAGCGTTGAAGGAGGGTTCACAGATACGCAGTATTTT. Protein: CSVEGGFTDTQYF.

This clonotype showed up just a few times. This chain uses TRBV6-5 with TRBJ1-6, with 10 bases that match TRBD1. V gave up 5 bases and J gave up 3 bases; unmatched junction bases: 7. In germline, CDR1 is MNHEY, CDR2 SVGAGI. This CDR3 comprises 17 residues. This chain's CDR3 is CASSQGQGEIYNSPLHF. In DNA form, the CDR3 reads TGTGCCAGCAGTCAAGGACAGGGGGAGATCTATAATTCACCCCTCCACTTT.

A few counts support this clonotype. The chain recombines TRBV4-3 with TRBJ2-2; 11 bases are shared with TRBD2. Germline CDR1 LGHNA, CDR2 YSLEER. V dropped 0 bases and J dropped 5; count of bases not matched to a gene: 11. CDR3 length equals 19 residues. The CDR3, as DNA: TGCGCCAGCAGCCAAGATTGGGCTAGCGGGAGGAGAGGGACCGGGGAGCTGTTTTTT. The encoded protein is CASSQDWASGRRGTGELFF.

The V and J genes are TRBV7-3 and TRBJ2-5; TRBD2 agrees at 12 bases. CDR3 length: 15 amino acids. The V gene's germline CDR1 is SGHTA and CDR2 FQGTGA. Germline trimming cut 4 bases from V and 2 bases from J; bases unmatched to any gene: 2. CDR3 coding DNA: TGTGCCAGCAGCTCCGGACTAGCGGGACAAGAGACCCAGTACTTC. The encoded protein is CASSSGLAGQETQYF.

At least ten counts were recorded for this clonotype. The V and J genes are TRBV11-1 and TRBJ2-1; perhaps TRBD2 as D (5 bases). The CDR3 contains 12 residues. In germline, CDR1 is SGHAT, CDR2 FQDESV (reference sequence). V gave up 3 bases and J gave up 8 bases, with 8 bases separating them. CDR3 sequence (DNA): TGTGCCAGCAGCTTCGCGCGGGATGAGCAGTTCTTC. This translates into CASSFARDEQFF.

This clonotype was counted a single time. The chain joins TRBV5-1 to TRBJ2-7, with TRBD2 matching over 9 bases. Germline loops: CDR1 SGHRS, CDR2 YFSETQ. The CDR3 is 14 amino acids. V shed 1 base and J 6 bases; nucleotides not matched to a gene: 5. This CDR3 is CASSLLSGSGEQYV. CDR3 DNA sequence: TGCGCCAGCAGCTTGCTTAGCGGGAGCGGCGAGCAGTACGTC.

This clonotype was detected many times. V is TRBV12-3 or TRBV12-4 and J is TRBJ2-3, with D perhaps matching TRBD1 or TRBD2 (5 bases each). Trimming left V 6 bases short and J 0 bases short, with 7 bases between. The CDR3 has 13 residues. The CDR3 nucleotides read TGTGCCAGCAGCGGGGCTAGCACAGATACGCAGTATTTT. This gives the protein CASSGASTDTQYF.

This chain connects TRBV27 to TRBJ2-6, with D possibly matching TRBD2 (6 bases). This CDR3 has 18 amino acids. In germline, CDR1 is MNHEY, CDR2 SMNVEV (reference sequence). V lost 0 bases and J lost 0, with 12 bases in between. This CDR3 reads CASSLSLGTGSGANVLTF. CDR3 DNA: TGTGCCAGCAGTTTATCATTGGGGACTGGCTCTGGGGCCAACGTCCTGACTTTC.

This clonotype appeared a single time. This sequence may be a read error, since a much larger clone differs from it by one base. This sequence joins TRBV4-1 and TRBJ2-3; 9 positions match TRBD2. This CDR3 has 16 residues. Germline V gives CDR1 MGHRA, CDR2 YSYEKL. DNA of the CDR3: TGCGCCAGCACCCAAGGGACTAGCTATGACTTGGATACGCAGTATTTT. As protein: CASTQGTSYDLDTQYF.

In its sample, this clonotype was seen many times. This chain uses TRBV6-1 with TRBJ2-1, with 8 bases lining up with TRBD2. Trimming removed 11 bases from V and 4 bases from J; junction bases left unmatched: 10. Looked up from germline, CDR1 is MNHNS and CDR2 is SASEGT. The CDR3 consists of 14 residues. Here the CDR3 reads CAAKGAGVYNEQFF. The CDR3 DNA reads as TGTGCCGCAAAGGGAGCGGGAGTTTACAATGAGCAGTTCTTC.

The rearrangement uses TRBV24-1 and TRBJ2-1; 8 positions agree with TRBD1. CDR1 and CDR2 from the germline V gene are KGHDR and SFDVKD. Unmatched junction bases numbered 6, after V lost 7 bases and J lost 2 bases. The CDR3 length is 15 residues. The CDR3 nucleotides are TGTGCCACCAGAGGGACAGGAGGAACCTACAATGAGCAGTTCTTC. It yields the protein CATRGTGGTYNEQFF.

This clonotype is a singleton in its sample. The chain employs TRBV27 and TRBJ2-7; no firm D call. The germline CDR1 and CDR2 sequences are MNHEY and SMNVEV (reference sequence). Trimming removed 5 bases from V and 2 bases from J, with 10 bases in between. The CDR3 runs 13 residues. The CDR3 DNA sequence: TGTGCCAGCAGTCTACACTCCCCCTACGAGCAGTACTTC. Translation gives CASSLHSPYEQYF.

A few counts support this clonotype. J is TRBJ2-5 and V is TRBV14, with D possibly matching TRBD1 (6 bases). CDR1 and CDR2 (germline): SGHDN, FVKESK. CDR3 length: 15 residues. Trimming stripped 4 bases from V and 7 bases from J, with 19 bases between. The chain's CDR3 is CASSPRTGRIGTQYF. The CDR3 DNA follows: TGTGCCAGCAGCCCCCGTACAGGGCGAATAGGGACCCAGTACTTC. The full variable domain, with the rest looked up from reference TRBV14 and TRBJ2-5, is EAGVTQFPSHSVIEKGQTVTLRCDPISGHDNLYWYRRVMGKEIKFLLHFVKESKQDESGMPNNRFLAERTGGTYSTLKVQPAELEDSGVYFCASSPRTGRIGTQYFGPGTRLLVL.

This clonotype was seen a handful of times. This chain links TRBV14 with TRBJ2-1; 10 positions match TRBD1. Losses at the gene ends were 2 bases for V and 7 bases for J; bases not matched to a gene: 8. There are 16 residues in the CDR3. Looked up from germline, CDR1 is SGHDN and CDR2 is FVKESK. CDR3 DNA sequence: TGTGCCAGCAGCCAACTTCCCGGGACAGGGGTGAATGAGCAGTTCTTC. Residues: CASSQLPGTGVNEQFF.

The rearrangement joins TRBV3-1 to TRBJ2-3, with 11 bases lining up with TRBD2. This CDR3 spans 16 amino acids. Germline CDR1 is LGHDT and CDR2 is YNNKEL (reference sequence). With 4 bases clipped from V and 2 bases from J, the junction kept 5 bases outside the gene matches. In DNA, the CDR3 is TGTGCCAGCAGCCCCGGGACTAGCGGTCTCACAGATACGCAGTATTTT. Translated: CASSPGTSGLTDTQYF.

This clonotype turned up a few times. The V and J genes are TRBV29-1 and TRBJ1-1; D is perhaps TRBD1 (5 bases). Germline assignment: CDR1 SQVTM and CDR2 ANQGSEA. The CDR3 extends over 11 amino acids. The CDR3 reads CVGVRGPEAFF. In DNA form, the CDR3 reads TGCGTCGGGGTTAGGGGCCCTGAAGCTTTCTTT.

The chain has TRBV27 and TRBJ2-7; no firm D call. CDR3 length: 17 residues. The germline V and J ends were trimmed by 6 bases and 0 bases, with 21 bases remaining between them. Germline-derived CDR1 and CDR2 are MNHEY and SMNVEV (reference sequence). DNA of the CDR3: TGTGCCAGCAGGTCTCGGAGCAACTTAATGAGCTCCTACGAGCAGTACTTC. Its protein product is CASRSRSNLMSSYEQYF.

This clonotype has a count of ten or more. The chain employs TRBV11-2 and TRBJ2-1; 7 positions agree with TRBD2. Germline-derived CDR1 and CDR2 are SGHAT and FQNNGV. Germline trimming cut 4 bases from V and 8 bases from J; bases unmatched to any gene: 20. The CDR3 extends over 18 amino acids. CDR3 coding DNA: TGTGCCAGCAGCTCATACCTTAACAGGCTAGCGGAAATGTATGAGCAGTTCTTC. Its protein is CASSSYLNRLAEMYEQFF.

The chain combines TRBV28 with TRBJ2-1; D perhaps matches TRBD2 (6 bases). Germline assignment: CDR1 MDHEN and CDR2 SYDVKM. This CDR3 comprises 13 residues. V was pared by 6 bases and J by 6 bases, with 12 bases between. The CDR3 DNA sequence: TGTGCCAGCAGGCCCGGGACTTTCAATGAGCAGTTCTTC. This sequence encodes CASRPGTFNEQFF. The complete variable domain, with remaining parts taken from reference TRBV28 and TRBJ2-1, reads DVKVTQSSRYLVKRTGEKVFLECVQDMDHENMFWYRQDPGLGLRLIYFSYDVKMKEKGDIPEGYSVSREKKERFSLILESASTNQTSMYLCASRPGTFNEQFFGPGTRLTVL.

By share, this clonotype ranks as medium-sized. V is TRBV7-6 and J is TRBJ2-5, with no clear D. V was cut by 1 base and J by 5 bases, with 5 bases left in between. Germline lookup yields CDR1 SGHVS and CDR2 FNYEAQ. The CDR3 is made up of 12 amino acids. The CDR3 sequence is CASSLVQETQYF. DNA of the CDR3: TGTGCCAGCAGCTTAGTGCAGGAGACCCAGTACTTC.

The chain is built from TRBV7-3 and TRBJ2-7; 7 bases agree with TRBD2. The V gene's germline CDR1 is SGHTA and CDR2 FQGTGA. V dropped 1 base and J dropped 4; count of bases not matched to a gene: 7. This CDR3 has 15 amino acids. CDR3 DNA: TGTGCCAGCAGCTTAATGGCGGGAGAGGCTTACGAGCAGTACTTC. Its protein is CASSLMAGEAYEQYF.

This clonotype has more than one count but fewer than ten. The chain recombines TRBV12-3 or TRBV12-4 with TRBJ2-2, with D maybe TRBD2 (5 bases). The length of the CDR3 is 14 residues. Between the trimmed V and J ends, which lost 1 base and 6 bases, there was a span of 9 bases. The CDR3 reads CASSLVALAGELFF. The CDR3 nucleotides are TGTGCCAGCAGTTTAGTAGCGTTGGCCGGGGAGCTGTTTTTT.

The chain combines TRBV20-1 with TRBJ1-1; 8 bases line up with TRBD1. CDR3 length: 13 residues. Germline loops: CDR1 DFQATT, CDR2 SNEGSKA (reference sequence). Trimming took 3 bases from V and 4 from J; bases not matched to a gene: 4. CDR3 DNA: TGCAGTGCTAGCCGCACAGGGGGCACTGAAGCTTTCTTT. Residues: CSASRTGGTEAFF.

This clonotype showed up many times. The chain carries TRBV5-1 and TRBJ2-3; no clear D gene. The germline CDR1 and CDR2 sequences are SGHRS and YFSETQ. This CDR3 has 11 amino acids. The ends were cut back, 4 bases at V and 7 bases at J, with 7 bases in the middle. CDR3 sequence reads: CASSDGNTQYF. CDR3 DNA sequence: TGCGCCAGCAGCGATGGGAATACGCAGTATTTT.

This clonotype showed up just a few times. The chain joins TRBV6-1 to TRBJ2-4; D may match TRBD1 or TRBD2 (6 bases each). This CDR3 spans 16 amino acids. Trimming took off 5 bases at V and 6 bases at J, with 20 bases between the two ends. Germline-derived CDR1 and CDR2 are MNHNS and SASEGT. The CDR3 sequence: CASSRGASPNRNIQYF. For the CDR3, the DNA is TGTGCCAGCAGTAGGGGGGCATCCCCAAACCGAAACATTCAGTACTTC.

In this sample, this clonotype turned up many times. V and J are TRBV6-2 or TRBV6-3 and TRBJ2-5, with 11 bases that match TRBD2. CDR1 and CDR2 from the germline V gene are MNHEY and SVGEGT. The V segment lost 8 bases and the J segment 0 bases; nucleotides outside the gene matches: 5. This CDR3 region has 15 residues. CDR3 bases: TGTGCCAGCTCTCCGGGACTAGCGGACCAAGAGACCCAGTACTTC. It is translated as CASSPGLADQETQYF.

This clonotype was detected a few times. The J gene is TRBJ2-1, the V gene TRBV5-1; no definite D call. From germline, CDR1 is SGHRS and CDR2 YFSETQ. This CDR3 is built from 15 residues. V was shortened by 1 base and J by 4 bases, with 12 bases between the two germline ends. The CDR3 region has the DNA TGCGCCAGCAGCTTGTCGAGCACAACGTACAATGAGCAGTTCTTC. Protein sequence: CASSLSSTTYNEQFF. Using reference TRBV5-1 and TRBJ2-1 for the parts outside the CDR3, the full variable domain is KAGVTQTPRYLIKTRGQQVTLSCSPISGHRSVSWYQQTPGQGLQFLFEYFSETQRNKGNFPGRFSGRQFSNSRSEMNVSTLELGDSALYLCASSLSSTTYNEQFFGPGTRLTVL.

This clonotype appeared many times. V and J are TRBV5-1 and TRBJ1-2; D remains unclear. CDR3 size: 15 residues. CDR1 SGHRS and CDR2 YFSETQ come from the germline V gene. Trimming removed 0 bases at V and 4 bases at J, with 13 bases between. The CDR3, as DNA: TGCGCCAGCAGCTTGGTCGGGGATGAGAGCTATGGCTACACCTTC. Amino acid sequence: CASSLVGDESYGYTF. Complete variable domain (other parts from reference TRBV5-1 and TRBJ1-2): KAGVTQTPRYLIKTRGQQVTLSCSPISGHRSVSWYQQTPGQGLQFLFEYFSETQRNKGNFPGRFSGRQFSNSRSEMNVSTLELGDSALYLCASSLVGDESYGYTFGSGTRLTVV.